Included here is one T cell receptor beta chain sequence, with context. Its antigen remains unknown. The data derive from a study of cytomegalovirus exposure and HLA in healthy donors. Overall study context: Genetic ancestry analysis placed 75% to 85% of the 350 to 500 donors that were genotyped in the Caucasian-associated cluster. Study observations and caveats: Based on reports, TCR beta sequences accurately predicted HLA-A and HLA-B alleles for most subjects. In a later analysis, TCR beta V- and J-gene trimming was associated with a missense DCLRE1C variant.

The PCR employed 60 Vbeta primers together with 13 Jbeta primers. Assay: immunoSEQ multiplex PCR; the TCRdb copy retains only in-frame clones and omits some. The sample includes about 120,000 clones, roughly 82% of them seen just once. The V end was cut by 6 bases, the J end by 0 bases, with 11 bases between. The CDR3 length is 14 residues. From germline, CDR1 is MNHEY and CDR2 SMNVEV (reference sequence). The chain couples TRBV27 to TRBJ1-2, with D possibly matching TRBD1 (6 bases). Sequencing input: PBMCs. The TCR originated in a woman aged 40 to 50 in good health and CMV-seropositive. The CDR3: CASSPDRSNYGYTF. The CDR3 DNA sequence: TGTGCCAGCAGCCCCGACAGGTCTAACTATGGCTACACCTTC.